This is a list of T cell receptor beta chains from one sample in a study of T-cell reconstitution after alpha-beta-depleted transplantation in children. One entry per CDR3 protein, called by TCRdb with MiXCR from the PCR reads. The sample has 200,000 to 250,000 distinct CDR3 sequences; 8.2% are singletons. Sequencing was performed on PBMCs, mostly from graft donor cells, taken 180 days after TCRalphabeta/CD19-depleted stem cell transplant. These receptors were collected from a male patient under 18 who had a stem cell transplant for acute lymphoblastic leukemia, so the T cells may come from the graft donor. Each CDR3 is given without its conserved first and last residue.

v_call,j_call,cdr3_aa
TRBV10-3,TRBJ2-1,AITPSGGNEQF
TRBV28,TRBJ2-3,AGRTAASTDTQY
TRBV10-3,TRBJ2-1,AISGGLAGGGGEQF
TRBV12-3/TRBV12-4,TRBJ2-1,ASTPTSGLQGNEQF
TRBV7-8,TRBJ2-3,ASSLLGGLVDTQY
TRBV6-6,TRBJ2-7,ASSYYDSYEQY
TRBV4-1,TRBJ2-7,ASSQIPPLAGGSYEQY
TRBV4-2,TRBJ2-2,ASSQDRGGAGELF
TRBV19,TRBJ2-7,ASSGGRGLAGGEQY
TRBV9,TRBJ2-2,ASSVGGGVNTGELF
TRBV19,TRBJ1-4,ASASGTGYWSEKLF
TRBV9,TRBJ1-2,ASSGALSYGYT
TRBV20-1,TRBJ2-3,SARVVADTQY
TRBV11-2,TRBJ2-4,ASSLRLAGKNIQY
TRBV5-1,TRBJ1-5,ASSPGTGKGNQPQH
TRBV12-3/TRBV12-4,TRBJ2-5,ASRPGQQETQY
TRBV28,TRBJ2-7,ASNGGKTYEQY
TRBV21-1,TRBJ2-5,ASSKARGQLGQETQY
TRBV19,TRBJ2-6,ASSPRLTGANVLT
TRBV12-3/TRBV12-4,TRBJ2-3,ASSFLQGKIHTDTQY
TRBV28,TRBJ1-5,ASSFGSRQPQH
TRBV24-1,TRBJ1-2,ATIRFGGYT
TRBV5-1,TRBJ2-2,ASSYSSGSNGELF
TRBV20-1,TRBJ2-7,SAKLAGAFYEQY
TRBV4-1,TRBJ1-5,ASSQESDRVGYSNQPQH
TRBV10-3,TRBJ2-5,AISEQGGVRETQY
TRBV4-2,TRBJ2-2,ASSQEREGTGELF
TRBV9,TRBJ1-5,ASSVGGVWNQPQH
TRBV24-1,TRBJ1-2,ATSDWTGNGYT
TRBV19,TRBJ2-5,ASSIRGETQY
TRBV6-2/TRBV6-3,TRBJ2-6,ATLIGAGANVLT
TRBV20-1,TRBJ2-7,SAPVGPPYEQY
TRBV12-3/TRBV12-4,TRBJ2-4,ASSLGARGGRGDIQY
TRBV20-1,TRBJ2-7,SADGLATYEQY
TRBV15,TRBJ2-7,ATSRARGGQPYEQY
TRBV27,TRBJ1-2,ASSLNGRATYGYT
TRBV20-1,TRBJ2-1,SASSAHRDRGHNEQF
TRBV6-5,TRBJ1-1,ASSYSTARPEAF